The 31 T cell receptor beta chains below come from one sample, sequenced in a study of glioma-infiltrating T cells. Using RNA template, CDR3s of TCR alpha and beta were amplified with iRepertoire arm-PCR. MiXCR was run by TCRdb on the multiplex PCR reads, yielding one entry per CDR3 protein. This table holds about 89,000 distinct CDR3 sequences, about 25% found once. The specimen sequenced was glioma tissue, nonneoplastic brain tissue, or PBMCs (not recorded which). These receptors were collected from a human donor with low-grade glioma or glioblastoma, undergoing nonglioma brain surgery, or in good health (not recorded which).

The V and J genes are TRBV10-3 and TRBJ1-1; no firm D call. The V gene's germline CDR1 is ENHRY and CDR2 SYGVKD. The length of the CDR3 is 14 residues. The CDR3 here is CVISERPMNTEAFF. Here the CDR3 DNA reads TGTGTTATCAGTGAACGACCCATGAACACTGAAGCTTTCTTT.

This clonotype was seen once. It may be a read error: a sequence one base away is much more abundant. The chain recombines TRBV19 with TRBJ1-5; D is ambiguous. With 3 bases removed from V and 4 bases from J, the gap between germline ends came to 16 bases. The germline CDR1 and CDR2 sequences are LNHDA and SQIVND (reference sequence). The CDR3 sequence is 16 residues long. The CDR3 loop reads CASSIEAPRRNQPQHF. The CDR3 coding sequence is TGTGCCAGTAGTATTGAGGCTCCTAGACGGAATCAGCCCCAGCATTTT.

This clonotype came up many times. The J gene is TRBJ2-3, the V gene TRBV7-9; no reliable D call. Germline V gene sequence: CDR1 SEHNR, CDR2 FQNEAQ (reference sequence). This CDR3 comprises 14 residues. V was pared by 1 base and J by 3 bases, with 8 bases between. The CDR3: CASSLGTHTDTQYF. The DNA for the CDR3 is TGTGCCAGCAGCTTAGGGACGCATACAGATACGCAGTATTTT.

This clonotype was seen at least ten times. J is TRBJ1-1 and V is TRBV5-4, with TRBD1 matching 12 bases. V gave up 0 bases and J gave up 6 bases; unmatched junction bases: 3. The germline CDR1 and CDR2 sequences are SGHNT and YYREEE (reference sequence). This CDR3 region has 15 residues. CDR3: CASSLAGTGGSEAFF. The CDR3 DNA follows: TGTGCCAGCAGCTTGGCAGGGACAGGGGGCTCTGAAGCTTTCTTT. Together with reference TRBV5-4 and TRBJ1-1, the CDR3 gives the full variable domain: ETGVTQSPTHLIKTRGQQVTLRCSSQSGHNTVSWYQQALGQGPQFIFQYYREEENGRGNFPPRFSGLQFPNYSSELNVNALELDDSALYLCASSLAGTGGSEAFFGQGTRLTVV.

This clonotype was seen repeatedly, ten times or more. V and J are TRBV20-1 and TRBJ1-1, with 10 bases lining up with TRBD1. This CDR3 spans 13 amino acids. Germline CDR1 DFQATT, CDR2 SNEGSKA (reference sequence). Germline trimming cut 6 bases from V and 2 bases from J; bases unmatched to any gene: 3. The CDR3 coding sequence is TGCAGTGCAGGGGACAGGGGAAACACTGAAGCTTTCTTT. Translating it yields CSAGDRGNTEAFF.

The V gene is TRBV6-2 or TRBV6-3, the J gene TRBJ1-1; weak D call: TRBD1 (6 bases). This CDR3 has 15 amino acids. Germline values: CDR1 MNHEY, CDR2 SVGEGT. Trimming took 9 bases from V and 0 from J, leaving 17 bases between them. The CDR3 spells CASRSPGQLNTEAFF. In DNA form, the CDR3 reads TGTGCCAGTCGCTCGCCAGGACAGCTGAACACTGAAGCTTTCTTT.

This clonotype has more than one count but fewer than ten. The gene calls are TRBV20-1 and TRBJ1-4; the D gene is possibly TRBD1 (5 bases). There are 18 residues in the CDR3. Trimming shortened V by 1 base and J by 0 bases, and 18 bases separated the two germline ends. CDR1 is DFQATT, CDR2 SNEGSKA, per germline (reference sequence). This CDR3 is CSARVLFDSVATNEKLFF. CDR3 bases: TGCAGTGCTAGAGTCCTTTTCGACAGTGTTGCAACTAATGAAAAACTGTTTTTT.

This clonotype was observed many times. The CDR3 protein is CASSLDSLYGYTF. The CDR3 DNA reads TGTGCCAGCAGCTTAGACAGCCTGTATGGCTACACCTTC. V gene TRBV7-2 combines with J gene TRBJ1-2, with no clear D. The V end lost 1 base, the J end lost 5 bases, and 8 bases lay between the germline ends. CDR3 length: 13 residues. In germline, CDR1 is SGHTA, CDR2 FQGNSA. The full variable domain, its missing parts supplied by reference TRBV7-2 and TRBJ1-2, is GAGVSQSPSNKVTEKGKDVELRCDPISGHTALYWYRQSLGQGLEFLIYFQGNSAPDKSGLPSDRFSAERTGGSVSTLTIQRTQQEDSAVYLCASSLDSLYGYTFGSGTRLTVV.

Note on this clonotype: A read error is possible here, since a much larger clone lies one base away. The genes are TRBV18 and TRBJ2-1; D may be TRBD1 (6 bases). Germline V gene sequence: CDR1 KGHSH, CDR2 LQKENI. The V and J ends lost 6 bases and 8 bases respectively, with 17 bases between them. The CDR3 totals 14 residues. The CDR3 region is CASSAGTRNDEQFF. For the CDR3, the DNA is TGTGCCAGCTCGGCCGGGACAAGGAACGATGAGCAGTTCTTC.

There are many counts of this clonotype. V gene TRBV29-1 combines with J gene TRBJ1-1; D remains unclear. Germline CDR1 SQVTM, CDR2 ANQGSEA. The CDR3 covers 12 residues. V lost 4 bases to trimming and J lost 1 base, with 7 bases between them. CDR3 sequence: CSVAEPNTEAFF. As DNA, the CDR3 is TGCAGCGTTGCGGAGCCGAACACTGAAGCTTTCTTT.

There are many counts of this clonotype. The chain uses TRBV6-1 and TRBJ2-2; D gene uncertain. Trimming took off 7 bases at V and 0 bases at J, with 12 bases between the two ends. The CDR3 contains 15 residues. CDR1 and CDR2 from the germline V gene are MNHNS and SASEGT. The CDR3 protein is CASTERRANTGELFF. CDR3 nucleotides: TGTGCCAGCACCGAAAGGAGAGCGAACACCGGGGAGCTGTTTTTT.

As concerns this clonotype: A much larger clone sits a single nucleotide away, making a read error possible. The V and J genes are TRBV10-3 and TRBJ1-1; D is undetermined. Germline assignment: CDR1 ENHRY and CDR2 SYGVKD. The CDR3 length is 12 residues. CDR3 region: CAIRGMNTEASF. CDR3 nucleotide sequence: TGTGCCATCAGGGGGATGAACACTGAAGCTTCCTTT.

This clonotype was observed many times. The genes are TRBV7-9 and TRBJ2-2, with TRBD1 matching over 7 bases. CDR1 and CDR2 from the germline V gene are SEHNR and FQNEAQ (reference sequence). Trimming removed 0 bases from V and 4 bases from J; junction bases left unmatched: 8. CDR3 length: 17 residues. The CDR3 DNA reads TGTGCCAGCAGCTTAGCAAACAGGGGACGGTTCACCGGGGAGCTGTTTTTT. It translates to CASSLANRGRFTGELFF.

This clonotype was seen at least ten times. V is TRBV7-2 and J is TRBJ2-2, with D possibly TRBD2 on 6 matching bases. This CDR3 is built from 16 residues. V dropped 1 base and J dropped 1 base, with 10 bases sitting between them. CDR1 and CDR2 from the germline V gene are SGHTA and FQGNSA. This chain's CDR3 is CASSLDGTGNTGELFF. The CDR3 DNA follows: TGTGCCAGCAGCTTAGATGGGACTGGGAACACCGGGGAGCTGTTTTTT.

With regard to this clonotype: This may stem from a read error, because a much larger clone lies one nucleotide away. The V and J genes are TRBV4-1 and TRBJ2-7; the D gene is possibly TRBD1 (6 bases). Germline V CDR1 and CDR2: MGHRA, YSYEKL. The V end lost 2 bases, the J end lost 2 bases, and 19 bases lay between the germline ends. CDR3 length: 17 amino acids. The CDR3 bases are TGCGCCAGCAGCCAAAGACTAAGACAGGAGAGCCCCTACGAGCAGTACTTC. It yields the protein CASSQRLRQESPYEQYF.

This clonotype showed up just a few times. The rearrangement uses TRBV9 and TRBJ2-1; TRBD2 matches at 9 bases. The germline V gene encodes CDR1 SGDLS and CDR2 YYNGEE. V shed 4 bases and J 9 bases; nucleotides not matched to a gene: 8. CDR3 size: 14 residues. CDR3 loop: CASSKGLAVGEQFF. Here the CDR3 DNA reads TGTGCCAGCAGCAAGGGACTAGCCGTGGGTGAGCAGTTCTTC.

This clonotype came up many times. CDR3 in DNA: TGTGCCAGCAGTGAACAGGGAAGCTACAATGAGCAGTTCTTC. It codes for CASSEQGSYNEQFF. V is TRBV28 and J is TRBJ2-1, with a tentative D call TRBD1 (6 bases). The CDR3 length is 14 residues. CDR1 and CDR2 from the germline V gene are MDHEN and SYDVKM. Trimming shortened V by 5 bases and J by 3 bases, and 11 bases separated the two germline ends.

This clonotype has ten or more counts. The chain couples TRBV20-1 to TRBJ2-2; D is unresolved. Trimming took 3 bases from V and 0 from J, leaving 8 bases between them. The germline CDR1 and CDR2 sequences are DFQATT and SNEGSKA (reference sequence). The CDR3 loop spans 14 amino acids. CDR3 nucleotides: TGCAGTGCTAGTGCCACGGCGAACACCGGGGAGCTGTTTTTT. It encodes CSASATANTGELFF.

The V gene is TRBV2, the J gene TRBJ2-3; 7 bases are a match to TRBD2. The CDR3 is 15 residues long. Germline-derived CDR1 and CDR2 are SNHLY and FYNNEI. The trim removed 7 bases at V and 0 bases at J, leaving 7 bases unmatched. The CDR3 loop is CASKQNSGSTDTQYF. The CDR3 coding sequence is TGTGCCAGCAAACAGAATAGCGGGAGCACAGATACGCAGTATTTT.

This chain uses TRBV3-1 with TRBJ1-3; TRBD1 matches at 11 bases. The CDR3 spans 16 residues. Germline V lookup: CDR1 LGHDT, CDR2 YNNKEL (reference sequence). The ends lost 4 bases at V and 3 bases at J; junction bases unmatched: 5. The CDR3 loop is CASSRRDRGFGNTIYF. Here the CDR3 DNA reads TGTGCCAGCAGCCGCCGGGACAGGGGGTTTGGAAACACCATATATTTT.

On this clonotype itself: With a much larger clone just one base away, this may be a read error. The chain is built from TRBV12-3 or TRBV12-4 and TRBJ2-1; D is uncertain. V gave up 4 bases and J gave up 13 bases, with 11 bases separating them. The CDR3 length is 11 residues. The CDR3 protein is CASSYQETQFF. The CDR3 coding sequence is TGTGCCAGCAGTTACCAAGAGACCCAGTTCTTC.

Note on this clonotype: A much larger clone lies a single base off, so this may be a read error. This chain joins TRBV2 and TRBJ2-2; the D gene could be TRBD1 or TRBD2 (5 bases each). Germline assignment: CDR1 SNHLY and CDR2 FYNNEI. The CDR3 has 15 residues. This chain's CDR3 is CASKSQEAHTGELLF. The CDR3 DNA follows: TGTGCCAGCAAATCACAGGAGGCGCACACCGGGGAGCTGCTTTTT. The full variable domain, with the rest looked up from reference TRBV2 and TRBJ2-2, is EPEVTQTPSHQVTQMGQEVILRCVPISNHLYFYWYRQILGQKVEFLVSFYNNEISEKSEIFDDQFSVERPDGSNFTLKIRSTKLEDSAMYFCASKSQEAHTGELLFGEGSRLTVL.

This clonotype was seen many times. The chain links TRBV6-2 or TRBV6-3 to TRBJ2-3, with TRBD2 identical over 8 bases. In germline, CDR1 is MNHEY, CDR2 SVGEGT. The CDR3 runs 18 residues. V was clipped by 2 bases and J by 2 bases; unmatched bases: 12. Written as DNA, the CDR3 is TGTGCCAGCAGTTACCTCCTGCTACTAGCGGTCCTCACAGATACGCAGTATTTT. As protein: CASSYLLLLAVLTDTQYF.

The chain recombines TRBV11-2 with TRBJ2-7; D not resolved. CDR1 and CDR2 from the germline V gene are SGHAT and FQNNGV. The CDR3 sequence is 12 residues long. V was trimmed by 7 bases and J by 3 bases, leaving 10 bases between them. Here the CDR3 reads CASTGPNYEQYF. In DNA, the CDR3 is TGTGCCAGCACCGGACCGAACTACGAGCAGTACTTC.

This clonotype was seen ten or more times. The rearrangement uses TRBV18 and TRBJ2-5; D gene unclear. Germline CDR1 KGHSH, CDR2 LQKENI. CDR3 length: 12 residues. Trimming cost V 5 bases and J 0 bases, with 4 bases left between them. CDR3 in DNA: TGTGCCAGCTCAAGAGACCAAGAGACCCAGTACTTC. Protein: CASSRDQETQYF.

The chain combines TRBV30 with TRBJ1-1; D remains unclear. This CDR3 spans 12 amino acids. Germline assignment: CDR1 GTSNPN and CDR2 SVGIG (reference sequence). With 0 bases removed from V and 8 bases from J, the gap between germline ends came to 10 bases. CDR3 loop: CAWSVPQPEAFF. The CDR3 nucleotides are TGTGCCTGGAGTGTACCGCAGCCAGAAGCTTTCTTT.

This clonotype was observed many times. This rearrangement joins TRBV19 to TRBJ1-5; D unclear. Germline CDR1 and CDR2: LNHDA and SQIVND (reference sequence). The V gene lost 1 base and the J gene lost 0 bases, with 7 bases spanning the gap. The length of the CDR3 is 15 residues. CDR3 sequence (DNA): TGTGCCAGTAGTATAGGGAGGAATAGCAATCAGCCCCAGCATTTT. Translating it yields CASSIGRNSNQPQHF. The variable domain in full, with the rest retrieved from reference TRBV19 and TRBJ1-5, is DGGITQSPKYLFRKEGQNVTLSCEQNLNHDAMYWYRQDPGQGLRLIYYSQIVNDFQKGDIAEGYSVSREKKESFPLTVTSAQKNPTAFYLCASSIGRNSNQPQHFGDGTRLSIL.

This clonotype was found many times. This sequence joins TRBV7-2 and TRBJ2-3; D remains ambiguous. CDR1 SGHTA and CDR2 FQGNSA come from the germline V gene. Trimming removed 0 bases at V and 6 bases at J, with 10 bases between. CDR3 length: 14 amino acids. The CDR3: CASSLAVSADTQYF. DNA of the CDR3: TGTGCCAGCAGCTTAGCAGTCTCCGCGGATACGCAGTATTTT. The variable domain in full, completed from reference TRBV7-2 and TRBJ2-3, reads GAGVSQSPSNKVTEKGKDVELRCDPISGHTALYWYRQSLGQGLEFLIYFQGNSAPDKSGLPSDRFSAERTGGSVSTLTIQRTQQEDSAVYLCASSLAVSADTQYFGPGTRLTVL.

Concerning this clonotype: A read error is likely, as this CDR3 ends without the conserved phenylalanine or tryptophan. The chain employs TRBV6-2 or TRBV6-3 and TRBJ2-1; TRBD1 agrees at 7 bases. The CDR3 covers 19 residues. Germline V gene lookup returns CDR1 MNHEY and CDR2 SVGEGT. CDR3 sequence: CAGSSAGGSPLSVTNEQFL. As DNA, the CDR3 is TGTGCCGGCAGTTCCGCAGGGGGTTCTCCGTTATCGGTTACCAATGAGCAGTTCCTC.

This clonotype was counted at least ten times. The CDR3 here is CASSEWASSGTQYF. The CDR3 region has the DNA TGTGCCAGCAGTGAATGGGCTTCCTCTGGGACCCAGTACTTC. The chain couples TRBV2 to TRBJ2-5; D unresolved. The CDR3 contains 14 residues. The germline CDR1 and CDR2 sequences are SNHLY and FYNNEI. The V end lost 2 bases, the J end lost 7 bases, and 14 bases lay between the germline ends.

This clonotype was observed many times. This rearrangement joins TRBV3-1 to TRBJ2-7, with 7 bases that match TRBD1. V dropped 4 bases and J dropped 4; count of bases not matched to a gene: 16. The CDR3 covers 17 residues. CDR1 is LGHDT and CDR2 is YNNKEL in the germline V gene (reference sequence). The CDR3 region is CASSPPPLSGGVYEQYF. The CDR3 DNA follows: TGTGCCAGCAGCCCTCCTCCCCTTTCAGGGGGTGTGTACGAGCAGTACTTC.